The following is a T cell receptor beta chain sequence with its context. This entry is derived from a study of blood T cell repertoires in COVID-19. This table comes from immunoSEQ multiplex PCR, and its TCRdb copy is limited to in-frame clones, with some not included. The sample has more than 70,000 clones, approximately 78% seen once; the top ten hold under 30%. This TCR was sampled from a human donor in a cohort sampled during active COVID-19. Input material: peripheral blood.

CDR3 amino acids: CATSAGQRYEQYF. The CDR3 nucleotides read TGTGCCACCAGTGCGGGACAACGCTACGAGCAGTACTTC. The chain employs TRBV24-1 and TRBJ2-7, with D maybe TRBD1 (6 bases). The germline gives CDR1 KGHDR, CDR2 SFDVKD. The CDR3 covers 13 residues. V was pared by 5 bases and J by 3 bases, with 10 bases between.